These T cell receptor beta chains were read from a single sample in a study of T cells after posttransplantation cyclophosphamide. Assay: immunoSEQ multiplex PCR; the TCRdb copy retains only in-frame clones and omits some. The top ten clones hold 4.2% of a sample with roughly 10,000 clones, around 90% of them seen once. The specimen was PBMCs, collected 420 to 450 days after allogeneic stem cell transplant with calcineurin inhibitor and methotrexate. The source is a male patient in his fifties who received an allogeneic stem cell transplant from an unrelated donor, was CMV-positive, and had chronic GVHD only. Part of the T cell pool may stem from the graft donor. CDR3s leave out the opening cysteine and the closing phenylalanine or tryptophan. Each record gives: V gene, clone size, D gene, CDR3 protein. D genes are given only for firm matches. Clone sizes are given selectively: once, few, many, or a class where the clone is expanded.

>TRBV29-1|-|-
SVLSSYEQY
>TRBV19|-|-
ASSTAGLGEQY
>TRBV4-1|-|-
ASSPLQLTGPGELF
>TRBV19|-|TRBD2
ASSTTSGSLNEQF
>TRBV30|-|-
AWSEGGGGTVNEQF
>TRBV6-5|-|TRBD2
ASRWSGASGETQY
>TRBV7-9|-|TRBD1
ASSSNQDDRGLGEKLF
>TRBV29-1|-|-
SVSGFSYNEQF
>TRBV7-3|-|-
ASSPGTYNEQF
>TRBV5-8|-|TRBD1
ASSWGQLNEQF
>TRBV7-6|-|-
ASSYTTGSLGNEQF
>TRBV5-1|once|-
ASSPDHRGGDTGELF
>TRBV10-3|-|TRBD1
AIRKGQQETQY
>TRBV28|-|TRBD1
ASSTGTAFNNEQF
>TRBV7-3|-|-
ASSLTMDRGNEQF
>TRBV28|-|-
ASSGQLNYGYT
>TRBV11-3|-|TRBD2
ASSLGSGGASDNEQF
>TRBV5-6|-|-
ASSDSHTIY
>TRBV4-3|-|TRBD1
ASSQAGTGPGSPLH
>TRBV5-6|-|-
ASSSPTGFTGELF
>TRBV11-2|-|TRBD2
ASSSGLAAYEQY
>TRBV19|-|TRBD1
ASSILGQGEEQY
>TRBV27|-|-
ASSLTGRGNLEPQH
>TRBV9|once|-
ASSERSGELF
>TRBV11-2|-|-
ASSFLDYEQY
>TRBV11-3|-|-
ASSPRGQGITYEQY
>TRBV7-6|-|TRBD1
ASSLALGEVTGGAWETQY
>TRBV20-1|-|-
SVDRYNEQF
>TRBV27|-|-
ASSLVRGWETQY